This TCR beta chain comes out of a study of OX40 agonist ivuxolimab in advanced cancers. The CDR3 extends over 12 amino acids. Trimming took off 2 bases at V and 6 bases at J, with 7 bases between the two ends. Germline assignment: CDR1 SEHNR and CDR2 FQNEAQ (reference sequence). This clone was detected a few times. Its antigen is as yet unknown. General study results and limits: No determination was made of the antigen specificity of the expanded peripheral T cells. CD4+ and CD8+ blood T cells expanded clonally by week 6 at 0.1 to 3.0 mg/kg.

Sequencing used immunoSEQ multiplex PCR; TCRdb keeps in-frame clones, though not all of them. This sample has approximately 54,000 clones; approximately 91% occur once, and the top ten carry approximately 3.8%. The sample here was CD4+ or CD8+ T cells sorted from blood, taken in a trial of the OX40 agonist ivuxolimab. The sequence came from an adult with an advanced solid tumor such as melanoma, head and neck, liver or kidney cancer. The chain couples TRBV7-9 to TRBJ1-1, with D unclear. CDR3 sequence (DNA): TGTGCCAGCAGCTTAAATATCCCTGAAGCTTTCTTT. This translates into CASSLNIPEAFF.